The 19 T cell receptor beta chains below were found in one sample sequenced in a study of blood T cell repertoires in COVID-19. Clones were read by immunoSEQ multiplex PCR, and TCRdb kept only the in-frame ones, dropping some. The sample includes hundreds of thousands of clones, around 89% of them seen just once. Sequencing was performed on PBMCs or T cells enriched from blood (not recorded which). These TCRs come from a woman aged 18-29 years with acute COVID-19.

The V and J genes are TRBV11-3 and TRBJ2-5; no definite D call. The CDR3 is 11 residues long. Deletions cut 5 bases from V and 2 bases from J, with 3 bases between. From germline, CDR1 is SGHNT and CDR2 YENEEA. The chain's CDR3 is CASSHQETQYF. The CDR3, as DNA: TGTGCCAGCAGCCATCAAGAGACCCAGTACTTC.

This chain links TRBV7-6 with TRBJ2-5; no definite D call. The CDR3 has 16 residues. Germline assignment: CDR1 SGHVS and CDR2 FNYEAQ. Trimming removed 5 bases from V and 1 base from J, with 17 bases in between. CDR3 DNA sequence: TGTGCCAGCAGCCGAAATCCACCCAGTACCCAAGAGACCCAGTACTTC. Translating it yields CASSRNPPSTQETQYF.

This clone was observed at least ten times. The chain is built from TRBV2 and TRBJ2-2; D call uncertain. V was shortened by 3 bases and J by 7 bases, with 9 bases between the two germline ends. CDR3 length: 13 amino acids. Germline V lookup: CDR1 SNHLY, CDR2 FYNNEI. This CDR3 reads CASSDRFNGELFF. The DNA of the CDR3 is TGTGCCAGCAGTGACCGGTTCAACGGGGAGCTGTTTTTT.

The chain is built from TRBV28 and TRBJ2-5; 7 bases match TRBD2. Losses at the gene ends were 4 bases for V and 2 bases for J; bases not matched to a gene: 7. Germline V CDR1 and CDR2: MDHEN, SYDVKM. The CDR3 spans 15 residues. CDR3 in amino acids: CASSSLEAGQETQYF. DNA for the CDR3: TGTGCCAGCAGTTCCCTAGAAGCGGGGCAAGAGACCCAGTACTTC.

CDR3 nucleotides: TGTGCCAGCAGCCTGAGGAGTTGGGAAAAGGGGTCCTACGAGCAGTACTTC. It yields the protein CASSLRSWEKGSYEQYF. The V and J genes are TRBV5-6 and TRBJ2-7; D might be TRBD1 (5 bases). The germline V gene encodes CDR1 SGHDT and CDR2 YYEEEE. V lost 4 bases and J 1 base, leaving 21 bases between the germline ends. The CDR3 has 17 residues.

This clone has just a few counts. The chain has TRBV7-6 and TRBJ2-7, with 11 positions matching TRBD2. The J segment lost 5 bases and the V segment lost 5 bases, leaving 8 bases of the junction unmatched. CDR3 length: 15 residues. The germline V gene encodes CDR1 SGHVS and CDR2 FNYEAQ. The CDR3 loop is CASSRVAGGPDEQYF. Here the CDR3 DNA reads TGTGCCAGCAGCCGGGTAGCGGGAGGGCCTGACGAGCAGTACTTC.

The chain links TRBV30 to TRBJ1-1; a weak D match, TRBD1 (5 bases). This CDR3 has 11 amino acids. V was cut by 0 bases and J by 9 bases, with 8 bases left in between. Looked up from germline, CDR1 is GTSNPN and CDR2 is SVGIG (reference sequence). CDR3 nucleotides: TGTGCCTGGAGTGTTGCAGGGAAAGCTTTCTTT. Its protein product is CAWSVAGKAFF.

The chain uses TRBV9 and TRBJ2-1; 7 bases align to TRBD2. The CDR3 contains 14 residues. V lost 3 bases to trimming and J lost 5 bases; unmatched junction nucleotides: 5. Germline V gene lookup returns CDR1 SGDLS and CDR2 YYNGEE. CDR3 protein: CASSAQLANNEQFF. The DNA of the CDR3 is TGTGCCAGCAGCGCCCAACTAGCGAACAATGAGCAGTTCTTC.

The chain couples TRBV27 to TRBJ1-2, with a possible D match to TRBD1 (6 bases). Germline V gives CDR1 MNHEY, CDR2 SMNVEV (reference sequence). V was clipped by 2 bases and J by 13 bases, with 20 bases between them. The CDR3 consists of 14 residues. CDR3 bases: TGTGCCAGCAGTTTAAGGGGGACTAACCTCGTTATCACCTTC. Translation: CASSLRGTNLVITF.

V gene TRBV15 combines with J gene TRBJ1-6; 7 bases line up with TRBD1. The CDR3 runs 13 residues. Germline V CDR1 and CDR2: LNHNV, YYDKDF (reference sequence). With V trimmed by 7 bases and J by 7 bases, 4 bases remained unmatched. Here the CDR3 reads CATKGARNSPLHF. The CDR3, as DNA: TGTGCCACCAAGGGGGCCCGGAATTCACCCCTCCACTTT.

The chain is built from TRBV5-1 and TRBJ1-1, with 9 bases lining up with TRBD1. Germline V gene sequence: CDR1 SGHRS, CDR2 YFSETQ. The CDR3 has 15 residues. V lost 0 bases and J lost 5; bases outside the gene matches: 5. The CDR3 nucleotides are TGCGCCAGCAGCTTGGTGGACAGGGGAACAACTGAAGCTTTCTTT. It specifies CASSLVDRGTTEAFF. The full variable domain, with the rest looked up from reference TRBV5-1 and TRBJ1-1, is KAGVTQTPRYLIKTRGQQVTLSCSPISGHRSVSWYQQTPGQGLQFLFEYFSETQRNKGNFPGRFSGRQFSNSRSEMNVSTLELGDSALYLCASSLVDRGTTEAFFGQGTRLTVV.

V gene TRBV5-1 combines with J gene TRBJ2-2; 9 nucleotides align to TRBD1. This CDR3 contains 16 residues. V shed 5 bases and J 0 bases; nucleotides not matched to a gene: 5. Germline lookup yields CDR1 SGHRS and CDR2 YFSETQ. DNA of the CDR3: TGCGCCAGCAGTTTACGGACAGGGGCGAACACCGGGGAGCTGTTTTTT. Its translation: CASSLRTGANTGELFF.

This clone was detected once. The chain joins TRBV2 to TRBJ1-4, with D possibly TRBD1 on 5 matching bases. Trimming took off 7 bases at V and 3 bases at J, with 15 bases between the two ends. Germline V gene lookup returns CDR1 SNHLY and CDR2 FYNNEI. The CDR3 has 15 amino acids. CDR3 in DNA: TGTGCCAGCACCGGCTCTGGAGGGGCTAATGAAAAACTGTTTTTT. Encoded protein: CASTGSGGANEKLFF. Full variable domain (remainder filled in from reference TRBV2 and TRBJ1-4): EPEVTQTPSHQVTQMGQEVILRCVPISNHLYFYWYRQILGQKVEFLVSFYNNEISEKSEIFDDQFSVERPDGSNFTLKIRSTKLEDSAMYFCASTGSGGANEKLFFGSGTQLSVL.

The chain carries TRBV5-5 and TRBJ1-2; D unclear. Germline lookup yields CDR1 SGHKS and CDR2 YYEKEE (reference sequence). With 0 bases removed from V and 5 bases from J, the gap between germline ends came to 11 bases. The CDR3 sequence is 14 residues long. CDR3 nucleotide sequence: TGTGCCAGCAGCTTGGTCCCTTCGGAGTATGGCTACACCTTC. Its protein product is CASSLVPSEYGYTF.

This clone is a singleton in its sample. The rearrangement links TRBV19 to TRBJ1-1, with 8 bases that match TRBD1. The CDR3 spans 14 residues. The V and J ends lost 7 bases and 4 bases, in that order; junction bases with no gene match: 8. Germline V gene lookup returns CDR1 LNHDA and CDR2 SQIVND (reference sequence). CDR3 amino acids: CASTPGGGRTEAFF. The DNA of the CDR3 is TGTGCCAGTACGCCAGGGGGCGGACGCACTGAAGCTTTCTTT.

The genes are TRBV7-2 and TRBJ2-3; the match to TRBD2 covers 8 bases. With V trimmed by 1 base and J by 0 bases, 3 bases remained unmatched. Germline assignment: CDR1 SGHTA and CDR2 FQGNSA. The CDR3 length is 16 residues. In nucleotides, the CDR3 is TGTGCCAGCAGCTTAGTAGCGGGAACCAGCACAGATACGCAGTATTTT. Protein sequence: CASSLVAGTSTDTQYF.

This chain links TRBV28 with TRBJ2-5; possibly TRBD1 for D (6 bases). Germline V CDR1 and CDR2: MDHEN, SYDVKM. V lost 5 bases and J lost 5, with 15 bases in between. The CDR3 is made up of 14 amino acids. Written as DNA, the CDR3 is TGTGCCAGCAGTATAGCAGGGGCGCGGGAGACCCAGTACTTC. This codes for CASSIAGARETQYF.

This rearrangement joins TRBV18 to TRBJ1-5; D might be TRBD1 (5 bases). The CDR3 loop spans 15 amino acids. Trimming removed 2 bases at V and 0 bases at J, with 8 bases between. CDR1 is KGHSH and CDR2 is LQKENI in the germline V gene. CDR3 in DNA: TGTGCCAGCTCACCAGGGGCCGATAGCAATCAGCCCCAGCATTTT. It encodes CASSPGADSNQPQHF.

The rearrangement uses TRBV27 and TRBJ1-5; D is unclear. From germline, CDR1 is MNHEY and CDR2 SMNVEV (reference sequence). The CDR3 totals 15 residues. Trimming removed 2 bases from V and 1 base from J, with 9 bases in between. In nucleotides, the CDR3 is TGTGCCAGCAGTTTAGTGGGGAGAAGCAATCAGCCCCAGCATTTT. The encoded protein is CASSLVGRSNQPQHF.